The rows below give T cell receptor beta chains drawn from one sample of a study of T cells in Graves' hyperthyroidism and ophthalmopathy. TCRdb analysed the multiplex PCR reads with MiXCR anew, one entry per CDR3 protein. Of 650,000 to 850,000 distinct CDR3 sequences in the sample, under 20% were seen once. Sequencing was carried out using blood. Receptors were obtained from a woman aged 45-65 years with Graves' hyperthyroidism that later progressed to Graves' ophthalmopathy. CDR3s include the opening cysteine and the closing phenylalanine or tryptophan. D genes are given only for firm matches. Clone sizes are given selectively: once, few, many, or a class where the clone is expanded.

>TRBV6-4|TRBJ2-3|.|TRBD2
TGTGCCAGCAGTGTGTCCGCGGCGGGGGGTGGCACAGATACGCAGTATTTT
CASSVSAAGGGTDTQYF
>TRBV5-4|TRBJ2-1|once|TRBD2
TGTGCCAGCAATCCCTGGGAGGGGCTTAGCAATGAGCAGTTCTTC
CASNPWEGLSNEQFF
>TRBV3-1|TRBJ1-2|many|.
TGTGCCAGCAGCCTCCCGGACAGAAACTATGGCTACACCTTC
CASSLPDRNYGYTF
>TRBV3-1|TRBJ2-3|.|.
TGTGCCAGCAGCCAAGATGCCCACGGCGGCGCAGATACGCAGTATTTT
CASSQDAHGGADTQYF
>TRBV20-1|TRBJ2-1|many|TRBD2
TGCAGTGCTAGAGGGTGGACTAGCGGGAGCTCCTACAATGAGCAGTTCTTC
CSARGWTSGSSYNEQFF
>TRBV2|TRBJ2-7|many|.
TGTGCCAGCAGTGAACAACCGGGCCTGACCTACGAGCAGTACTTC
CASSEQPGLTYEQYF
>TRBV3-1|TRBJ1-1|many|.
TGTGCCAGCAGCCCAAAAGTTGGGACGGGGAACACTGAAGCTTTCTTT
CASSPKVGTGNTEAFF
>TRBV20-1|TRBJ2-5|many|.
TGCAGTGCTAGTAAGAGGGAGACCCAGTACTTC
CSASKRETQYF
>TRBV3-1|TRBJ2-7|many|TRBD1
TGTGCCAGCAGCCAAGCCTTGGGACAGGGGGACTACGAGCAGTACTTC
CASSQALGQGDYEQYF
>TRBV3-1|TRBJ2-7|many|TRBD1
TGTGCCAGCAGCCAAGCCAGGACAGGGGCCTACGAGCAGTACTTC
CASSQARTGAYEQYF
>TRBV20-1|TRBJ1-2|few|TRBD1
TGCAGTCCGAGACAGGGGGCCAATGGCTACACCTTC
CSPRQGANGYTF
>TRBV7-3|TRBJ2-6|few|.
TGTGCCAGCAGCCTAGACTTGTCCTCTGGGGCCAACGTCCTGACTTTC
CASSLDLSSGANVLTF
>TRBV20-1|TRBJ2-1|.|TRBD2
TGCAGTGCTAGGGTCCTTGGGACTAGCGGGGGGGCGTTCAACAATGAGCAGTTCTTC
CSARVLGTSGGAFNNEQFF
>TRBV20-1|TRBJ1-6|.|TRBD1
TGCAGTGCTAGAGCCGAAGCCGGGACAGGGAATTCACCCCTCCACTTT
CSARAEAGTGNSPLHF
>TRBV19|TRBJ1-1|few|TRBD1
TGTGCCAGTCGGTCGACAGGGCGGTTTGGCACTGAAGCTTTCTTT
CASRSTGRFGTEAFF
>TRBV7-8|TRBJ1-5|.|.
TGTGCCAGCAGCCGCCGGGACTTCAATCAGCCCCAGCATTTT
CASSRRDFNQPQHF
>TRBV5-1|TRBJ2-1|.|TRBD2
TGCGCCAGCAGCTTGGTGTCGGGGGGGCCGGGCAATGAGCAGTTCTTC
CASSLVSGGPGNEQFF
>TRBV10-3|TRBJ2-7|.|.
TGTGCCATCAGCCACTCATATACCGACAGGTCCAGCTCCTACGAGCAGTACTTC
CAISHSYTDRSSSYEQYF
>TRBV18|TRBJ2-7|.|.
TGTGCCGGCTCACCACTAAGAAGGTCTCATTCAATCTCCTACGAGCAGTACTTC
CAGSPLRRSHSISYEQYF
>TRBV7-9|TRBJ2-3|many|TRBD2
TGTGCCAGCAGCTCGGGACTAGCGGGGGGCACAGATACGCAGTATTTT
CASSSGLAGGTDTQYF
>TRBV11-2|TRBJ2-5|.|.
TGTGCCAGCAGCAAGACAGGACGGGAGACCCAGTACTTC
CASSKTGRETQYF
>TRBV6-2/TRBV6-3|TRBJ1-2|.|.
TGTGCCAGCAGTTGGACCCTTAACTATGGCTACACCTTC
CASSWTLNYGYTF
>TRBV18|TRBJ2-2|.|.
TGTGCCAGCTCACCACCGACCGGCGGCGGGGAGCTGTTTTTT
CASSPPTGGGELFF
>TRBV5-1|TRBJ1-2|many|TRBD1
TGCGCCAGCAGCCACGACCGGACAGGGGGAGATAATGCTAACTATGGCTACACCTTC
CASSHDRTGGDNANYGYTF
>TRBV6-1|TRBJ2-5|.|TRBD2
TGTGCCAGCAGTTTCGGACTAGCCCCAGAGACCCAGTACTTC
CASSFGLAPETQYF
>TRBV30|TRBJ1-2|.|.
TGTGCCTGGAGTGTAGCGGCAGGGAACTATGGCTACACCTTC
CAWSVAAGNYGYTF
>TRBV12-3/TRBV12-4|TRBJ2-5|many|.
TGTGCCAGCAGTTTTGGCGCGGTGCAAGAGACCCAGTACTTC
CASSFGAVQETQYF
>TRBV20-1|TRBJ2-2|few|.
TGCAGTGCTAGAAGGGGGGATGGGACCGGGGAGCTGTTTTTT
CSARRGDGTGELFF
>TRBV5-5|TRBJ2-7|few|TRBD1
TGTGCCAGCAGCCCAGAGGGACAGTCCTACGAGCAGTACTTC
CASSPEGQSYEQYF
>TRBV20-1|TRBJ2-7|many|.
TGCAGTGCTAGAGATCTGCGGCTAGATTTGAACGAGCAGTACTTC
CSARDLRLDLNEQYF
>TRBV6-2/TRBV6-3|TRBJ1-5|few|.
TGTGCCAGCAGTTATTTTGCAGCTAGCAATCAGCCCCAGCATTTT
CASSYFAASNQPQHF
>TRBV6-6|TRBJ1-5|many|.
TGTGCCAGCAGTTACGACCGAGCAGGATATATGGGCAATCAGCCCCAGCATTTT
CASSYDRAGYMGNQPQHF
>TRBV11-3|TRBJ2-1|.|TRBD1
TGTGCCAGCAGCTTGGGGTCCGACAGGGGGCAGTTCTTC
CASSLGSDRGQFF
>TRBV20-1|TRBJ1-2|.|TRBD1
TGCAGTGCTTCCCCGGACAGGGCCTACACCTTC
CSASPDRAYTF
>TRBV12-3/TRBV12-4|TRBJ1-1|many|.
TGTGCCAGCAGGTGGGATTTGGGCACTGAAGCTTTCTTT
CASRWDLGTEAFF
>TRBV5-5|TRBJ2-7|few|.
TGTGCCAGCAGCCCACGGACCGACACCAGCTCCTACGAGCAGTACTTC
CASSPRTDTSSYEQYF
>TRBV7-3|TRBJ2-7|.|TRBD1
TGTGCCAGCAGCTTAGCGGGCAGGGGGCGAAATCCGCAGTACTTC
CASSLAGRGRNPQYF
>TRBV10-1|TRBJ1-4|.|.
TGCGCCAGCATTAGAATCTCTAATAAGTTAAGCACTAATGAAAAACTGTTTTTT
CASIRISNKLSTNEKLFF
>TRBV6-1|TRBJ1-5|once|.
TGTGCCAGCAGTCGTCACAGTTTGTCTCAGCCCCAGCATTTT
CASSRHSLSQPQHF
>TRBV29-1|TRBJ1-2|few|TRBD1
TGCAGCGCCCCAGAGGGACAGCCTAACTATGGCTACACCTTC
CSAPEGQPNYGYTF
>TRBV7-2|TRBJ1-2|many|.
TGTGCCAGCCTAGACAGGCCTGCAGGCTACACCTTC
CASLDRPAGYTF
>TRBV6-1|TRBJ2-2|.|.
TGTGCCAGCAGTGAGCTTCTCAGGGGGAACACCGGGGAGCTGTTTTTT
CASSELLRGNTGELFF
>TRBV5-1|TRBJ2-1|few|.
TGCGCCAGCAGCTTGGAGGTGGGAGGTTTTGATGAGCAGTTCTTC
CASSLEVGGFDEQFF
>TRBV20-1|TRBJ2-3|many|.
TGCAGTGCTATCATTGGGATAGCTAGCACAGATACGCAGTATTTT
CSAIIGIASTDTQYF
>TRBV7-9|TRBJ1-4|few|TRBD1
TGTGCCAGCAGCGACCCCTGGGACAGGGGTACGGATCAACTGTTTTTT
CASSDPWDRGTDQLFF
>TRBV20-1|TRBJ1-2|.|.
TGCAGTGCTTACCCAGGTCTAAGTAACTATGGCTACACCTTC
CSAYPGLSNYGYTF
>TRBV19|TRBJ2-1|.|TRBD1
TGTGCCAGTAGTACCCGACAGGGGGCATCCAATGAGCAGTTCTTC
CASSTRQGASNEQFF
>TRBV6-2/TRBV6-3|TRBJ1-2|.|.
TGTGCCAGCAGTGGCCGATATGGAGATGGCTACACCTTC
CASSGRYGDGYTF
>TRBV2|TRBJ1-3|few|.
TGTGCCAGCAGTGACAGGGCTGGAAACACCATATATTTT
CASSDRAGNTIYF
>TRBV7-9|TRBJ2-2|few|TRBD1
TGTGCCAGCAGCGAACAACAGGGGTTGAGCGGGGAGCTGTTTTTT
CASSEQQGLSGELFF
>TRBV3-1|TRBJ1-1|many|.
TGTGCCAGCAGCCAAGTGGGGGCCGGGACTGAAGCTTTCTTT
CASSQVGAGTEAFF
>TRBV19|TRBJ2-1|.|.
TGTGCCAGTAGCTGGGGGCAGCAGAATGAGCAGTTCTTC
CASSWGQQNEQFF